This T cell receptor (beta chain) was sequenced for a study of blood T cell repertoires in COVID-19. Study-level information: COVID-19 samples from acute and convalescent phases originated in the United States, Italy and Spain. In each case, the material was cDNA or gDNA derived from T cells, B-cell-depleted T cells, or PBMCs.

In germline, CDR1 is SQVTM, CDR2 ANQGSEA. V lost 6 bases and J 9 bases, leaving 18 bases between the germline ends. This CDR3 has 12 residues. In the original workflow: The authors estimated nucleated cell counts from reference gene primer amplification. The data were produced by immunoSEQ multiplex PCR, yet TCRdb's version contains in-frame clones alone and is incomplete. The DNA was the basis for D and trimming; V, J and clone size are from that table. Counted here are under 250,000 clones, around 84% occurring once; the ten biggest clones make up under 3.5%. This clonotype was obtained from a man aged 50 to 59 who had recovered from COVID-19. The V gene is TRBV29-1, the J gene TRBJ2-7; perhaps TRBD1 as D (6 bases). Source material: peripheral blood. The CDR3 sequence: CSVPTVQGTQYF. CDR3 in DNA: TGCAGCGTCCCGACAGTTCAGGGGACGCAGTACTTC.